These 24 T cell receptor beta chains came from one sample sequenced in a study of vaccination effects on CD4 cells after COVID-19. Antigen-specific CD4+ T cells were expanded with viral peptide pools in the ViraFEST assay before sequencing. Cells that had been cultured for less than eleven days were the source of isolated CD4+ T cells. Vaccination of participants consisted of two doses of either the BNT162b2 or mRNA-1273 vaccine. The antigens of these receptors remain unknown. Profiled with immunoSEQ multiplex PCR; TCRdb holds only in-frame clones, not every one. The data contain approximately 17,000 clones, 70% of them singletons. The sequenced sample was CD4+ T cells from PBMCs cultured with SARS-CoV-2 spike peptides, obtained after COVID-19 vaccination. These receptors were collected from a human donor who received a COVID-19 vaccine.

This chain links TRBV5-4 with TRBJ2-5; 10 bases agree with TRBD2. With V trimmed by 4 bases and J by 5 bases, 5 bases remained unmatched. CDR3 size: 14 residues. Looked up from germline, CDR1 is SGHNT and CDR2 is YYREEE (reference sequence). CDR3 nucleotides: TGTGCCAGCAGCCCGGGACTAGCGCAGGAGACCCAGTACTTC. Its translation: CASSPGLAQETQYF.

The chain combines TRBV6-2 or TRBV6-3 with TRBJ1-5, with no clear D. The length of the CDR3 is 16 residues. Germline CDR1 is MNHEY and CDR2 is SVGEGT. V lost 2 bases to trimming and J lost 5 bases, with 16 bases between them. CDR3: CASSYLGRVIDQPQHF. CDR3 sequence (DNA): TGTGCCAGCAGTTACCTCGGGAGAGTGATAGATCAGCCCCAGCATTTT.

The sample holds one count of this clone. This chain uses TRBV18 with TRBJ2-1, with 8 bases aligning to TRBD2. The J segment lost 7 bases and the V segment lost 3 bases, leaving 11 bases of the junction unmatched. This CDR3 region has 16 residues. Germline lookup yields CDR1 KGHSH and CDR2 LQKENI. CDR3: CASSPQTSALGNEQFF. The CDR3 DNA reads as TGTGCCAGCTCACCGCAGACTAGCGCCCTCGGTAATGAGCAGTTCTTC.

V gene TRBV27 combines with J gene TRBJ2-7; tentatively, D is TRBD2 (6 bases). Trimming pared 1 base from V and 9 bases from J, leaving 13 bases between. Germline V gene sequence: CDR1 MNHEY, CDR2 SMNVEV (reference sequence). This CDR3 comprises 13 residues. The CDR3 protein is CASSLWRGHGQYF. In nucleotides, the CDR3 is TGTGCCAGCAGTTTATGGAGGGGTCACGGGCAGTACTTC.

This chain joins TRBV28 and TRBJ2-2; D is unresolved. This CDR3 comprises 18 residues. Trimming removed 1 base from V and 4 bases from J, with 19 bases in between. From germline, CDR1 is MDHEN and CDR2 SYDVKM. CDR3 in amino acids: CASSLSKGLNIITGELFF. As DNA, the CDR3 is TGTGCCAGCAGTTTATCCAAGGGCTTGAATATAATCACCGGGGAGCTGTTTTTT.

The CDR3 region is CASTIRANTGELFF. DNA for the CDR3: TGTGCCAGCACCATCCGGGCTAACACCGGGGAGCTGTTTTTT. The V call is TRBV2, the J call TRBJ2-2; the D is unclear. CDR1 is SNHLY and CDR2 is FYNNEI in the germline V gene. V lost 7 bases, J lost 2 bases, and 11 bases lay in between. The length of the CDR3 is 14 residues. Supplemented by reference TRBV2 and TRBJ2-2, the full variable domain reads EPEVTQTPSHQVTQMGQEVILRCVPISNHLYFYWYRQILGQKVEFLVSFYNNEISEKSEIFDDQFSVERPDGSNFTLKIRSTKLEDSAMYFCASTIRANTGELFFGEGSRLTVL.

This sequence joins TRBV28 and TRBJ1-2; tentative D call: TRBD1 (6 bases). V lost 6 bases and J 4 bases, leaving 21 bases between the germline ends. This CDR3 has 16 residues. In germline, CDR1 is MDHEN, CDR2 SYDVKM. The CDR3 is CASSSSGTSFLYGYTF. In DNA form, the CDR3 reads TGTGCCAGCAGCTCCTCCGGGACAAGCTTCCTCTATGGCTACACCTTC.

A single count supports this clone. The gene calls are TRBV20-1 and TRBJ2-4, with D perhaps matching TRBD1 or TRBD2 (6 bases each). Trimming pared 3 bases from V and 3 bases from J, leaving 9 bases between. Per germline, CDR1 DFQATT and CDR2 SNEGSKA (reference sequence). This CDR3 has 13 residues. CDR3 protein: CSASKGGKNIQYF. The CDR3 DNA follows: TGCAGTGCTAGTAAGGGGGGCAAAAACATTCAGTACTTC.

This chain links TRBV6-6 with TRBJ2-7; 12 bases align to TRBD1. V lost 2 bases to trimming and J lost 6 bases; unmatched junction nucleotides: 5. This CDR3 contains 15 residues. In germline, CDR1 is MNHNY, CDR2 SVGAGI (reference sequence). The CDR3 loop is CASSYRGQGAGEQYF. Written as DNA, the CDR3 is TGTGCCAGCAGTTACAGGGGACAGGGGGCGGGCGAGCAGTACTTC.

The J gene is TRBJ2-5, the V gene TRBV12-3 or TRBV12-4; D is ambiguous. V lost 1 base and J 5 bases, leaving 5 bases between the germline ends. The CDR3 spans 12 residues. The CDR3 sequence is CASSLVRETQYF. The CDR3 bases are TGTGCCAGCAGTTTAGTTAGGGAGACCCAGTACTTC.

J is TRBJ2-7 and V is TRBV30; the D gene is possibly TRBD2 (6 bases). The CDR3 has 12 amino acids. Germline V gene data show CDR1 as GTSNPN and CDR2 as SVGIG (reference sequence). V lost 0 bases to trimming and J lost 7 bases, with 10 bases between them. DNA of the CDR3: TGTGCCTGGAGTGTGGCTGGGGGGGAGCAGTACTTC. It codes for CAWSVAGGEQYF.

V usage is TRBV4-3 and J usage is TRBJ2-3, with 9 bases lining up with TRBD2. The germline CDR1 and CDR2 sequences are LGHNA and YSLEER. With 1 base clipped from V and 4 bases from J, the junction kept 6 bases outside the gene matches. CDR3 length: 16 amino acids. This chain's CDR3 is CASSQVGRGGSDTQYF. In DNA, the CDR3 is TGCGCCAGCAGCCAAGTGGGGCGGGGGGGCTCAGATACGCAGTATTTT.

This chain links TRBV7-6 with TRBJ2-3; 11 bases line up with TRBD2. The CDR3 runs to 16 residues. Germline CDR1 is SGHVS and CDR2 is FNYEAQ. The ends lost 4 bases at V and 2 bases at J; junction bases unmatched: 5. The CDR3 sequence is CASSSFSGRATDTQYF. The CDR3 nucleotides are TGTGCCAGCAGCTCCTTTAGCGGGAGGGCCACAGATACGCAGTATTTT.

Of note for this clone: Additional DNA sequences in this sample encode the identical CDR3. V usage is TRBV6-5 and J usage is TRBJ2-7; D gene unclear. This CDR3 spans 11 amino acids. Trimming removed 0 bases from V and 7 bases from J, with 4 bases in between. Germline CDR1 is MNHEY and CDR2 is SVGAGI. CDR3 DNA sequence: TGTGCCAGCAGTTACTCGAGGGAGCAGTACTTC. The encoded protein is CASSYSREQYF.

This clone came up a few times. V gene TRBV7-9 combines with J gene TRBJ1-5, with D possibly matching TRBD1 (5 bases). Germline V gives CDR1 SEHNR, CDR2 FQNEAQ (reference sequence). V was shortened by 1 base and J by 3 bases, with 13 bases between the two germline ends. The CDR3 spans 16 residues. The CDR3 region is CASSLGPGSNNQPQHF. The CDR3 DNA reads TGTGCCAGCAGCTTAGGGCCAGGGTCTAACAATCAGCCCCAGCATTTT.

The chain employs TRBV15 and TRBJ2-5, with TRBD1 as a possible D gene (6 bases). Germline V gene data show CDR1 as LNHNV and CDR2 as YYDKDF (reference sequence). The V end lost 3 bases, the J end lost 5 bases, and 10 bases lay between the germline ends. This CDR3 region has 13 residues. CDR3 region: CATSSPGEETQYF. In DNA form, the CDR3 reads TGTGCCACCAGCAGTCCAGGGGAGGAGACCCAGTACTTC.

The chain combines TRBV10-3 with TRBJ1-4; a weak D match, TRBD1 (5 bases). The V end was cut by 11 bases, the J end by 0 bases, with 19 bases between. Germline V gene sequence: CDR1 ENHRY, CDR2 SYGVKD. The CDR3 spans 16 residues. The CDR3 is CAASRDGDATNEKLFF. The CDR3 coding sequence is TGTGCCGCGTCCCGGGACGGCGATGCAACTAATGAAAAACTGTTTTTT.

By share, this clone counts as medium-sized. The chain is built from TRBV30 and TRBJ2-1, with TRBD2 matching over 11 bases. The length of the CDR3 is 15 residues. Germline V gene data show CDR1 as GTSNPN and CDR2 as SVGIG (reference sequence). The trim removed 1 base at V and 6 bases at J, leaving 5 bases unmatched. Written as DNA, the CDR3 is TGTGCCTGGAGTGGACTAGCGGGATCCCTCAATGAGCAGTTCTTC. This encodes CAWSGLAGSLNEQFF.

Remarks on this clone: The sample has other DNA sequences that encode this CDR3 too. The V and J genes are TRBV18 and TRBJ1-6; 9 bases agree with TRBD1. Trimming cost V 3 bases and J 7 bases; bases outside gene matches: 1. This CDR3 is 14 amino acids long. Germline CDR1 and CDR2: KGHSH and LQKENI. CDR3 sequence: CASSPGQGNSPLHF. CDR3 sequence (DNA): TGTGCCAGCTCACCCGGACAGGGGAATTCACCCCTCCACTTT.

The V gene is TRBV19, the J gene TRBJ2-7, with TRBD2 identical over 8 bases. Germline V gene sequence: CDR1 LNHDA, CDR2 SQIVND (reference sequence). With 4 bases clipped from V and 0 bases from J, the junction kept 8 bases outside the gene matches. There are 16 residues in the CDR3. CDR3 sequence: CASSRGSGAYSYEQYF. The CDR3 DNA reads TGTGCCAGTAGTAGGGGTAGCGGGGCCTACTCCTACGAGCAGTACTTC.

This clone was seen just once. The rearrangement links TRBV29-1 to TRBJ1-3, with a weak D call TRBD1 (6 bases). The V end lost 6 bases, the J end lost 2 bases, and 11 bases lay between the germline ends. The germline CDR1 and CDR2 sequences are SQVTM and ANQGSEA. The CDR3 extends over 13 amino acids. The CDR3 here is CSVQQGTGNTIYF. CDR3 coding DNA: TGCAGCGTCCAACAGGGCACTGGAAACACCATATATTTT.

The count of this clone is one. The V and J genes are TRBV27 and TRBJ2-7; 10 bases are shared with TRBD2. The J segment lost 4 bases and the V segment lost 5 bases, leaving 11 bases of the junction unmatched. Germline values: CDR1 MNHEY, CDR2 SMNVEV (reference sequence). The CDR3 spans 16 residues. CDR3 in amino acids: CASSRTWTSGLYEQYF. In nucleotides, the CDR3 is TGTGCCAGCAGTCGCACCTGGACTAGCGGACTTTACGAGCAGTACTTC.

This rearrangement joins TRBV11-2 to TRBJ2-1, with 7 bases that match TRBD2. The CDR3 covers 15 residues. The J segment lost 5 bases and the V segment lost 0 bases, leaving 4 bases of the junction unmatched. The germline CDR1 and CDR2 sequences are SGHAT and FQNNGV. The CDR3 spells CASSLDGRVNNEQFF. The CDR3 DNA reads as TGTGCCAGCAGCTTAGATGGGAGGGTTAACAATGAGCAGTTCTTC. Complete variable domain (other parts from reference TRBV11-2 and TRBJ2-1): EAGVAQSPRYKIIEKRQSVAFWCNPISGHATLYWYQQILGQGPKLLIQFQNNGVVDDSQLPKDRFSAERLKGVDSTLKIQPAKLEDSAVYLCASSLDGRVNNEQFFGPGTRLTVL.

The rearrangement joins TRBV7-2 to TRBJ1-2; 8 bases agree with TRBD1. Germline V gene lookup returns CDR1 SGHTA and CDR2 FQGNSA. V was pared by 6 bases and J by 2 bases, with 8 bases of the junction left unmatched. The CDR3 runs 15 residues. The CDR3 nucleotides are TGTGCCAGCAGGGTCGACAGGGGTGGAAACTATGGCTACACCTTC. Amino acid sequence: CASRVDRGGNYGYTF.